This TCR beta chain was found in a study of T cells after yellow fever vaccination. Study-wide context: With SMART-Seq v4 Ultra Low Input, the fractions containing low cell numbers were prepared.

The sample holds a few counts of this clonotype. Template-switching 5'RACE yielded the TCR cDNA; a universal primer site and UMIs were added in the process. TCRdb re-called the 5' RACE reads through MiXCR, storing one row per CDR3 protein. The sample comprises 200,000 to 300,000 distinct CDR3 sequences, 6.7% of which are singletons, and around 1.1% rests with the top ten. The CDR3 extends over 13 amino acids. V was clipped by 6 bases and J by 5 bases, with 13 bases between them. From germline, CDR1 is MNHEY and CDR2 SVGAGI. The chain couples TRBV6-5 to TRBJ1-2, with D possibly matching TRBD1 (5 bases). The receptor's source is a man younger than 40 who received the YFV17D yellow fever vaccine. The sequenced sample was CD4+ T cells sorted from PBMCs, obtained on the day of the yellow fever booster vaccination. Written as DNA, the CDR3 is TGTGCCAGCAGATCGACCGACAGTTATGGCTACACCTTC. The encoded protein is CASRSTDSYGYTF.